One TCR beta chain is described in this entry. Its antigen is still unknown. This sample is part of a study of PD-1 blockade in classical Hodgkin lymphoma. General study results and limits: While CD8+ TCR diversity did not rise significantly by C4D1, CD4+ TCR diversity did. What caused the repertoire differences, perhaps disease activity or prior therapy, remains undefined.

As for time point: cycle 4 day 1 (C4D1), after about 6 weeks of nivolumab. Each of the patients experienced relapse following autologous stem cell transplantation, and their brentuximab vedotin exposure differed. TCRdb's copy holds only in-frame clones and misses some; the assay was immunoSEQ multiplex PCR. The table includes more than 95,000 clones, 89% detected once. Looked up from germline, CDR1 is LNHNV and CDR2 is YYDKDF (reference sequence). V shed 0 bases, J shed 6 bases, and the junction held 7 bases outside the gene matches. This CDR3 has 15 amino acids. This TCR derives from a human donor with classical Hodgkin lymphoma. The chain joins TRBV15 to TRBJ1-1, with TRBD1 matching over 7 bases. The specimen was peripheral blood mononuclear cells (PBMCs), collected before the fourth cycle of nivolumab. This CDR3 reads CATSRDITGAAEAFF. CDR3 in DNA: TGTGCCACCAGCAGAGATATAACAGGGGCGGCTGAAGCTTTCTTT.